The 10 T cell receptor beta chains presented below share a single source sample, sequenced in a study of response to subunit inactivated influenza vaccine. TCRdb re-called the RT-PCR reads with MiXCR, one entry per CDR3 protein. The sample contains roughly 700,000 distinct CDR3 sequences, over 11% of which appear only once. The sample consisted of PBMCs from blood, taken 14 to 15 days before vaccination. The receptor source for this set is a man between 50 and 59 years old who received an inactivated influenza vaccine.

This clonotype was found a few times. The chain couples TRBV7-8 to TRBJ2-1, with D maybe TRBD2 (6 bases). The CDR3 is made up of 17 amino acids. CDR1 and CDR2 (germline): SGHVS, FQNEAQ. V was trimmed by 1 base and J by 0 bases, leaving 13 bases between them. The DNA of the CDR3 is TGTGCCAGCAGCTTAGGGGCGGGACTTAGCTCCTACAATGAGCAGTTCTTC. The encoded protein is CASSLGAGLSSYNEQFF.

A few counts support this clonotype. The genes are TRBV6-2 or TRBV6-3 and TRBJ1-1, with D unresolved. This CDR3 is 15 amino acids long. Per germline, CDR1 MNHEY and CDR2 SVGEGT. V was cut by 2 bases and J by 0 bases, with 10 bases left in between. CDR3 sequence reads: CASSYSRTLNTEAFF. The DNA for the CDR3 is TGTGCCAGCAGTTACAGCCGCACCCTGAACACTGAAGCTTTCTTT.

The table lists this clonotype with many counts. This rearrangement joins TRBV7-2 to TRBJ2-7; TRBD2 is a possible D gene (5 bases). Germline CDR1 reads SGHTA; CDR2 reads FQGNSA. The CDR3 has 14 amino acids. Trimming took off 7 bases at V and 3 bases at J, with 16 bases between the two ends. The CDR3 is CASTQRDPFYEQYF. The CDR3 DNA reads as TGTGCCAGCACCCAACGGGATCCCTTCTACGAGCAGTACTTC.

This clonotype was counted between two and nine times. The chain employs TRBV4-3 and TRBJ1-3; possible D gene TRBD1, 5 bases. Germline V CDR1 and CDR2: LGHNA, YSLEER. V was cut by 3 bases and J by 1 base, with 13 bases left in between. This CDR3 has 16 residues. The CDR3 coding sequence is TGCGCCAGCAGCCATGAAGGGACGACTTCTGGAAACACCATATATTTT. It codes for CASSHEGTTSGNTIYF.

This clonotype was recorded many times. This rearrangement joins TRBV7-9 to TRBJ1-6; D not resolved. Trimming removed 2 bases at V and 4 bases at J, with 6 bases between. The CDR3 extends over 14 amino acids. Per the germline V gene, CDR1 is SEHNR and CDR2 is FQNEAQ (reference sequence). CDR3 loop: CASSLWGYNSPLHF. The CDR3 DNA is TGTGCCAGCAGCTTATGGGGATATAATTCACCCCTCCACTTT.

This clonotype appeared many times. The gene calls are TRBV20-1 and TRBJ2-5; D is uncertain. The CDR3 is made up of 13 amino acids. Trimming stripped 5 bases from V and 2 bases from J, with 12 bases between. CDR1 is DFQATT and CDR2 is SNEGSKA in the germline V gene (reference sequence). The CDR3 DNA is TGCAGTGCTCAACAATGGCGGCAAGAGACCCAGTACTTC. Encoded protein: CSAQQWRQETQYF.

This clonotype was counted only a few times. The chain joins TRBV5-1 to TRBJ2-1; 8 nucleotides agree with TRBD1. The germline V gene has CDR1 SGHRS and CDR2 YFSETQ. The CDR3 length is 12 residues. J lost 10 bases, V lost 4 bases, and 4 bases had no gene match. The CDR3 DNA sequence: TGCGCCAGCAGCCACGGGACAGGAGAGCAGTTCTTC. This codes for CASSHGTGEQFF.

V gene TRBV7-9 combines with J gene TRBJ2-3, with D perhaps matching TRBD1 (7 bases). Trimming took 4 bases from V and 1 from J, leaving 12 bases between them. Germline-derived CDR1 and CDR2 are SEHNR and FQNEAQ (reference sequence). The CDR3 loop spans 15 amino acids. The CDR3 region has the DNA TGTGCCAGCAGCTCAGGGGGGCAGCGCACAGATACGCAGTATTTT. Protein product: CASSSGGQRTDTQYF.

The chain carries TRBV29-1 and TRBJ2-1; TRBD1 might be the D (5 bases). V gave up 1 base and J gave up 2 bases, with 12 bases separating them. Germline V lookup: CDR1 SQVTM, CDR2 ANQGSEA. CDR3 size: 15 residues. The CDR3, as DNA: TGCAGCGTTGAAGGGGGCCAGCCACCCTACAATGAGCAGTTCTTC. Translation: CSVEGGQPPYNEQFF.

The sample holds a few counts of this clonotype. The chain joins TRBV7-9 to TRBJ2-7; TRBD2 is a possible D gene (6 bases). There are 13 residues in the CDR3. Trimming took off 6 bases at V and 7 bases at J, with 16 bases between the two ends. Germline loops: CDR1 SEHNR, CDR2 FQNEAQ (reference sequence). The CDR3 DNA reads TGTGCCAGCAGTTTTTCGGGACTCCAGGAGCAGTACTTC. Translating it yields CASSFSGLQEQYF.